Included here is one T cell receptor beta chain sequence, with context. The data were produced by immunoSEQ multiplex PCR, yet TCRdb's version contains in-frame clones alone and is incomplete. The sample holds just over 250,000 clones; about 81% are singletons and the top ten take roughly 4%. This record comes from a study of blood T cell repertoires in COVID-19. The CDR3 consists of 17 residues. Germline assignment: CDR1 LNHDA and CDR2 SQIVND (reference sequence). V shed 6 bases, J shed 4 bases, and the junction held 9 bases outside the gene matches. Sequenced input: PBMCs or T cells enriched from blood (not recorded which). This TCR was recovered from a man aged 30 to 45 with acute COVID-19. The rearrangement joins TRBV19 to TRBJ2-3; 14 bases are a match to TRBD2. CDR3 loop: CASRRLAGGPGADTQYF. The CDR3 DNA reads as TGTGCCAGTAGGAGACTAGCGGGAGGGCCCGGGGCAGATACGCAGTATTTT.